This TCR beta chain was recovered during a study of T cell changes during pregnancy in multiple sclerosis. Generated by immunoSEQ multiplex PCR, the TCRdb table keeps only in-frame clones and is missing some. The sample carries about 46,000 clones, 90% to 95% recorded once. Trimming shortened V by 5 bases and J by 5 bases, and 16 bases separated the two germline ends. Germline lookup yields CDR1 LNHNV and CDR2 YYDKDF (reference sequence). The CDR3 extends over 15 amino acids. The V call is TRBV15, the J call TRBJ2-1; D is ambiguous. The TCR sequence derives from a female donor with multiple sclerosis, enrolled in a pregnancy study. This sample comprised peripheral blood, obtained in the third trimester of pregnancy. CDR3 sequence: CATSSDPGRDNEQFF. In DNA form, the CDR3 reads TGTGCCACCAGCTCAGACCCTGGCCGGGACAATGAGCAGTTCTTC.